This T cell receptor (beta chain) was documented in a study of CD8 T cell repertoires and HIV-1 epitope variants. Looking at the study overall: Enriched T cells were co-cultured with equal numbers of autologous T cell-negative antigen-presenting cells.

A remark on this clone: Its antigen is not identified.

The CDR3 consists of 14 residues. Deletions cut 5 bases from V and 6 bases from J, with 16 bases between. Germline V lookup: CDR1 LNHDA, CDR2 SQIVND (reference sequence). Findings and caveats of the study: Of roughly nine antigen-specific beta clonotypes, six appeared to cross-react with escape variants.

Generated by immunoSEQ multiplex PCR, the TCRdb table keeps only in-frame clones and is missing some. The sample records about 5,600 clones, over 65% being singletons. This sequence joins TRBV19 and TRBJ1-2; D gene uncertain. The clonotype was recovered from a male donor with HIV. The specimen was cultured CD8+ T cells derived from PBMCs. CDR3 loop: CASSATGSPNGYTF. CDR3 nucleotides: TGTGCCAGTAGTGCTACCGGGTCCCCTAATGGCTACACCTTC.